Below are 27 T cell receptor beta chains sequenced from a single sample in a study of T-cell reconstitution after alpha-beta-depleted transplantation in children. TCRbeta library construction was performed incorporating unique molecular identifiers. MiXCR, applied by TCRdb to the PCR reads, yields one record per CDR3 protein. The repertoire includes approximately 270,000 distinct CDR3 sequences, 20% to 30% of them detected once, and under 5.5% sits in the top ten. The sequencing here drew on PBMCs, mostly from graft donor cells, taken 360 days after TCRalphabeta/CD19-depleted stem cell transplant. All receptors come from a female patient between 2 and 15 years old who had a stem cell transplant for congenital amegakaryocytic thrombocytopenia, so the T cells may come from the graft donor.

This clonotype was picked up a small number of times. This chain uses TRBV19 with TRBJ1-6; D is unresolved. CDR3 length: 15 residues. V dropped 3 bases and J dropped 5 bases, with 11 bases sitting between them. Germline CDR1 LNHDA, CDR2 SQIVND (reference sequence). In nucleotides, the CDR3 is TGTGCCAGTAGTATCCGGGCGGAGGATAATTCACCCCTCCACTTT. Encoded protein: CASSIRAEDNSPLHF.

This chain uses TRBV29-1 with TRBJ1-4; 11 nucleotides align to TRBD1. The CDR3 is 13 residues long. V trimming: 7 bases; J trimming: 7 bases; junction bases outside the gene matches: 5. CDR1 SQVTM and CDR2 ANQGSEA come from the germline V gene. The CDR3, as DNA: TGCAGCGCTTCCGGGACAGGGGGTGAAAAACTGTTTTTT. Protein: CSASGTGGEKLFF.

The V call is TRBV5-1, the J call TRBJ1-2; 9 bases are shared with TRBD1. Per germline, CDR1 SGHRS and CDR2 YFSETQ. V lost 5 bases to trimming and J lost 2 bases; unmatched junction nucleotides: 4. The CDR3 covers 14 residues. The CDR3 loop reads CASRATGGNYGYTF. The CDR3, as DNA: TGCGCCAGCAGGGCTACAGGGGGCAACTATGGCTACACCTTC. Supplemented by reference TRBV5-1 and TRBJ1-2, the full variable domain reads KAGVTQTPRYLIKTRGQQVTLSCSPISGHRSVSWYQQTPGQGLQFLFEYFSETQRNKGNFPGRFSGRQFSNSRSEMNVSTLELGDSALYLCASRATGGNYGYTFGSGTRLTVV.

V gene TRBV12-3 or TRBV12-4 combines with J gene TRBJ1-6; D is unresolved. Trimming took off 5 bases at V and 6 bases at J, with 14 bases between the two ends. The CDR3 runs to 15 residues. This chain's CDR3 is CASSRNEGSNSPLHF. The CDR3 bases are TGTGCCAGCAGTCGGAATGAAGGGTCTAATTCACCCCTCCACTTT.

The V call is TRBV4-2, the J call TRBJ2-7, with unresolved D. V lost 1 base to trimming and J lost 3 bases, with 10 bases between them. The CDR3 spans 14 residues. Germline CDR1 and CDR2: LGHNA and YNFKEQ. CDR3 loop: CASSQGDLNYEQYF. CDR3 DNA: TGTGCCAGCAGCCAAGGTGACTTGAACTACGAGCAGTACTTC.

The rearrangement uses TRBV3-1 and TRBJ2-2, with no clear D. The CDR3 is made up of 13 amino acids. Germline V lookup: CDR1 LGHDT, CDR2 YNNKEL (reference sequence). The V gene lost 1 base and the J gene lost 7 bases, with 7 bases spanning the gap. CDR3 sequence (DNA): TGTGCCAGCAGCCAAGGGCCCGACGGGGAGCTGTTTTTT. This sequence encodes CASSQGPDGELFF.

This chain links TRBV27 with TRBJ2-7; D assignment may be TRBD1 or TRBD2 (5 bases each). From germline, CDR1 is MNHEY and CDR2 SMNVEV (reference sequence). The CDR3 contains 13 residues. V lost 8 bases and J 3 bases, leaving 14 bases between the germline ends. Written as DNA, the CDR3 is TGTGCCAGCCGAAAGGTGGGGGTCTACGAGCAGTACTTC. Translation: CASRKVGVYEQYF.

This clonotype was recorded many times. V is TRBV12-3 or TRBV12-4 and J is TRBJ1-3; the D gene is possibly TRBD1 (5 bases). This CDR3 comprises 14 residues. V was shortened by 5 bases and J by 3 bases, with 11 bases between the two germline ends. CDR3 DNA sequence: TGTGCCAGCAGTACGCAGGGCTATGGAAACACCATATATTTT. This gives the protein CASSTQGYGNTIYF.

This clonotype was recorded at least ten times. The chain couples TRBV20-1 to TRBJ2-1, with 12 bases lining up with TRBD2. Germline CDR1 is DFQATT and CDR2 is SNEGSKA (reference sequence). The CDR3 runs to 15 residues. V lost 6 bases to trimming and J lost 4 bases; unmatched junction nucleotides: 7. The CDR3 region is CSAETSGGLYNEQFF. CDR3 nucleotide sequence: TGCAGTGCGGAGACTAGCGGGGGCCTTTACAATGAGCAGTTCTTC.

This chain links TRBV5-1 with TRBJ2-1; 13 bases align to TRBD2. Germline lookup yields CDR1 SGHRS and CDR2 YFSETQ. J gave up 6 bases and V 3 bases, and 3 bases lay outside the gene matches. The length of the CDR3 is 15 residues. CDR3 DNA sequence: TGCGCCAGCAGCTCCGGACTAGCGGGAGTCAATGAGCAGTTCTTC. This gives the protein CASSSGLAGVNEQFF.

The genes are TRBV9 and TRBJ2-3, with a possible D match to TRBD2 (6 bases). The CDR3 consists of 13 residues. CDR1 and CDR2 (germline): SGDLS, YYNGEE. The ends were cut back, 2 bases at V and 7 bases at J, with 11 bases in the middle. The CDR3 spells CASSVGSGNTQYF. The CDR3 nucleotides are TGTGCCAGCAGCGTCGGGAGCGGTAATACGCAGTATTTT.

This clonotype was detected only a few times. This chain links TRBV6-5 with TRBJ2-2; D ambiguous. Germline CDR1 and CDR2: MNHEY and SVGAGI. Trimming took 0 bases from V and 3 from J, leaving 5 bases between them. This CDR3 spans 14 amino acids. The CDR3, as DNA: TGTGCCAGCAGTTACTCGGTGTACACCGGGGAGCTGTTTTTT. This sequence encodes CASSYSVYTGELFF.

This clonotype was found a few times. V usage is TRBV4-2 and J usage is TRBJ2-7; a weak D match, TRBD1 (5 bases). The V end was cut by 0 bases, the J end by 0 bases, with 21 bases between. This CDR3 is 19 amino acids long. Germline V gene sequence: CDR1 LGHNA, CDR2 YNFKEQ. CDR3 residues: CASSQDLGPQRQRSYEQYF. Written as DNA, the CDR3 is TGTGCCAGCAGCCAAGATCTGGGTCCCCAACGACAGCGCTCCTACGAGCAGTACTTC.

V usage is TRBV20-1 and J usage is TRBJ2-2, with 7 bases lining up with TRBD2. Unmatched junction bases numbered 6, after V lost 0 bases and J lost 8 bases. This CDR3 is built from 14 residues. Germline values: CDR1 DFQATT, CDR2 SNEGSKA (reference sequence). The DNA for the CDR3 is TGCAGTGCTAGAGATCAAGAACTAGCGGGGGAGCTGTTTTTT. This encodes CSARDQELAGELFF.

The rearrangement links TRBV7-9 to TRBJ1-1; the match to TRBD1 covers 10 bases. Germline V CDR1 and CDR2: SEHNR, FQNEAQ (reference sequence). V dropped 4 bases and J dropped 5; count of bases not matched to a gene: 7. The CDR3 consists of 15 residues. CDR3 protein: CASSSPRDRGTEAFF. The DNA of the CDR3 is TGTGCCAGCAGCTCTCCACGGGACAGGGGAACTGAAGCTTTCTTT.

This clonotype has more than one count but fewer than ten. The V gene is TRBV12-3 or TRBV12-4, the J gene TRBJ2-7, with 12 nucleotides matching TRBD2. The CDR3 runs 15 residues. V lost 6 bases, J lost 4 bases, and 7 bases stayed unmatched. This CDR3 reads CASRRSSGGAYEQYF. The CDR3, as DNA: TGTGCCAGCAGACGCTCTAGCGGGGGGGCTTACGAGCAGTACTTC.

This clonotype was observed a few times. The chain is built from TRBV28 and TRBJ2-5, with D perhaps matching TRBD2 (6 bases). The germline CDR1 and CDR2 sequences are MDHEN and SYDVKM. Trimming stripped 4 bases from V and 4 bases from J, with 19 bases between. The CDR3 runs 16 residues. CDR3 nucleotide sequence: TGTGCCAGCAGTTCCCTGCCGCGCGGGACGGGAGAGACCCAGTACTTC. This codes for CASSSLPRGTGETQYF.

This clonotype showed up just a few times. V usage is TRBV3-1 and J usage is TRBJ2-7, with TRBD1 matching 8 bases. Germline lookup yields CDR1 LGHDT and CDR2 YNNKEL (reference sequence). The CDR3 has 14 residues. With 5 bases clipped from V and 0 bases from J, the junction kept 3 bases outside the gene matches. In DNA, the CDR3 is TGTGCCAGCAGCACGGACAGGGCCTCCTACGAGCAGTACTTC. Protein product: CASSTDRASYEQYF.

This clonotype showed up many times. The chain carries TRBV14 and TRBJ2-1, with D perhaps TRBD1 (6 bases). V lost 2 bases and J 2 bases, leaving 16 bases between the germline ends. Germline assignment: CDR1 SGHDN and CDR2 FVKESK. CDR3 length: 17 amino acids. In DNA form, the CDR3 reads TGTGCCAGCAGCCAAATACGAAGGGGGAAGACCTACAATGAGCAGTTCTTC. The encoded protein is CASSQIRRGKTYNEQFF.

The chain recombines TRBV4-3 with TRBJ2-7; TRBD2 aligns across 9 bases. This CDR3 is 17 amino acids long. Germline-derived CDR1 and CDR2 are LGHNA and YSLEER. V shed 0 bases, J shed 0 bases, and the junction held 6 bases outside the gene matches. The CDR3 nucleotides are TGCGCCAGCAGCCAAGACATTGGTAGCGGGAGCTCCTACGAGCAGTACTTC. This codes for CASSQDIGSGSSYEQYF.

This clonotype was seen at least ten times. The chain recombines TRBV6-5 with TRBJ2-1; 8 bases align to TRBD2. The CDR3 extends over 15 amino acids. V lost 0 bases to trimming and J lost 4 bases; unmatched junction nucleotides: 2. Germline V lookup: CDR1 MNHEY, CDR2 SVGAGI. The CDR3, as DNA: TGTGCCAGCAGTTACTCCCCGGGAGGGTACAATGAGCAGTTCTTC. This sequence encodes CASSYSPGGYNEQFF.

This clonotype came up a few times. The V and J genes are TRBV27 and TRBJ2-5, with TRBD1 identical over 9 bases. The CDR3 runs 15 residues. V was clipped by 8 bases and J by 4 bases; unmatched bases: 11. Germline V gene sequence: CDR1 MNHEY, CDR2 SMNVEV (reference sequence). This CDR3 is CASSKGTGSIETQYF. The CDR3 nucleotides are TGTGCCAGCTCAAAGGGGACAGGGAGTATAGAGACCCAGTACTTC.

The rearrangement links TRBV24-1 to TRBJ2-1, with TRBD2 matching 8 bases. The CDR3 extends over 14 amino acids. The germline CDR1 and CDR2 sequences are KGHDR and SFDVKD. The J segment lost 8 bases and the V segment lost 4 bases, leaving 6 bases of the junction unmatched. The CDR3, as DNA: TGTGCCACCAGTGACCCCGGACTAGCTGATGAGCAGTTCTTC. This gives the protein CATSDPGLADEQFF.

This clonotype has at least ten counts. CDR3 sequence: CASSFLVTAETQYF. CDR3 DNA: TGTGCCAGCAGTTTTTTGGTGACAGCAGAGACCCAGTACTTC. The gene calls are TRBV28 and TRBJ2-5; D is possibly TRBD1 (5 bases). The CDR3 consists of 14 residues. The V gene's germline CDR1 is MDHEN and CDR2 SYDVKM. V lost 3 bases and J lost 4, with 12 bases in between.

This clonotype has a count of ten or more. The chain is built from TRBV29-1 and TRBJ1-1, with D possibly matching TRBD1 (6 bases). Germline V CDR1 and CDR2: SQVTM, ANQGSEA. This CDR3 contains 11 residues. Trimming pared 7 bases from V and 2 bases from J, leaving 8 bases between. CDR3 sequence: CSGGQNTEAFF. CDR3 DNA sequence: TGCAGCGGGGGACAAAACACTGAAGCTTTCTTT.

This chain joins TRBV20-1 and TRBJ2-5; TRBD2 matches 9 bases. V trimming: 2 bases; J trimming: 5 bases; junction bases outside the gene matches: 3. CDR1 and CDR2 (germline): DFQATT, SNEGSKA (reference sequence). This CDR3 has 13 residues. The CDR3 DNA is TGCAGTGCTAGACTAGCGGGGTTGGAGACCCAGTACTTC. Protein: CSARLAGLETQYF.

This clonotype was found a few times. The chain combines TRBV6-5 with TRBJ2-3, with D unclear. The CDR3 sequence is 11 residues long. Trimming removed 5 bases at V and 5 bases at J, with 5 bases between. Germline V gene sequence: CDR1 MNHEY, CDR2 SVGAGI. CDR3 loop: CASSRQDTQYF. As DNA, the CDR3 is TGTGCCAGCAGTCGGCAAGATACGCAGTATTTT.